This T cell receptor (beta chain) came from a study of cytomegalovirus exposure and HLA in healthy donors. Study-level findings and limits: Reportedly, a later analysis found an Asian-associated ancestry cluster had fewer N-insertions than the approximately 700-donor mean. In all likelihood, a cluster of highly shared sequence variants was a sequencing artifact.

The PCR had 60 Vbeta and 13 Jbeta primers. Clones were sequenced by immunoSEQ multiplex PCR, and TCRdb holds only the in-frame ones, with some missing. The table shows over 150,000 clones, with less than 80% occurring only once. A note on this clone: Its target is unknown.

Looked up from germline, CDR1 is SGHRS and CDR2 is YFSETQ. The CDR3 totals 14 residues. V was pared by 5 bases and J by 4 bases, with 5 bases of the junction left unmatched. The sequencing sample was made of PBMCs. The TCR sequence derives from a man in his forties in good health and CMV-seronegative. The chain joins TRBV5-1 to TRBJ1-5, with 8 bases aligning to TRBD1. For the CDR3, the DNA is TGCGCCAGCAGGGGGACAGGCCCAAATCAGCCCCAGCATTTT. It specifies CASRGTGPNQPQHF.